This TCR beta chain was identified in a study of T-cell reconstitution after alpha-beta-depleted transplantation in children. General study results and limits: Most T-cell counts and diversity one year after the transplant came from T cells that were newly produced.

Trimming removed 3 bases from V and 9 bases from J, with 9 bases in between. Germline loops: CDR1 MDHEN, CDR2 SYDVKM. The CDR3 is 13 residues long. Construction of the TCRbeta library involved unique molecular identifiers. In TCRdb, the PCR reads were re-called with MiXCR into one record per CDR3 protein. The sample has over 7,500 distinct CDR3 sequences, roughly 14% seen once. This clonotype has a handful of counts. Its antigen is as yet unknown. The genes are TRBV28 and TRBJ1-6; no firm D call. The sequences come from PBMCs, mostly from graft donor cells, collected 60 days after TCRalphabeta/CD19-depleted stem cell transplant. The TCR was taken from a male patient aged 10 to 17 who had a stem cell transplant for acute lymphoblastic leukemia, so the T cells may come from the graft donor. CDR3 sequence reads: CASSLSGGSPLHF. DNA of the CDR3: TGTGCCAGCAGTTTGTCGGGTGGTTCACCCCTCCACTTT.